One sample yielded the 4 T cell receptor beta chains listed below, sequenced in a study of T cell repertoires in cytomegalovirus infection (dated by TCRdb to between 2018 and 2021). TCRdb lists the instrument as Illumina HiSeq 1500. TCRdb reanalyzed the raw reads on its own, using fastp at Q25 for trimming and MiXCR for clone calling, and kept in-frame beta chains. Duplicate CDR3 protein sequences are folded into a single record with the most common DNA and genes. The sample includes roughly 240,000 distinct CDR3 sequences, with approximately 7% observed a single time. Of the sample, around 6.9% is held by the ten largest clones. Material: PBMCs. The receptors originated from a human donor in good health (CMV status not recorded). Some clones in this sample may be carry-over from other donors' samples.

This clonotype has ten or more counts. V usage is TRBV7-8 and J usage is TRBJ2-3, with D maybe TRBD1 (5 bases). CDR3 length: 17 amino acids. V lost 0 bases to trimming and J lost 0 bases, with 13 bases between them. Germline-derived CDR1 and CDR2 are SGHVS and FQNEAQ. CDR3 in amino acids: CASSLALGEGSTDTQYF. DNA of the CDR3: TGTGCCAGCAGCTTAGCGCTAGGGGAAGGGAGCACAGATACGCAGTATTTT. The entire variable domain, with the rest obtained from reference TRBV7-8 and TRBJ2-3, is as follows: GAGVSQSPRYKVAKRGQDVALRCDPISGHVSLFWYQQALGQGPEFLTYFQNEAQLDKSGLPSDRFFAERPEGSVSTLKIQRTQQEDSAVYLCASSLALGEGSTDTQYFGPGTRLTVL.

There are a few counts of this clonotype. The chain has TRBV9 and TRBJ1-2; D remains unclear. This CDR3 has 12 residues. Germline values: CDR1 SGDLS, CDR2 YYNGEE. The V end lost 0 bases, the J end lost 7 bases, and 7 bases lay between the germline ends. CDR3 protein: CASSVAGPGYTF. CDR3 sequence (DNA): TGTGCCAGCAGCGTAGCCGGGCCTGGCTACACCTTC. Variable domain in full (rest from reference TRBV9 and TRBJ1-2): DSGVTQTPKHLITATGQRVTLRCSPRSGDLSVYWYQQSLDQGLQFLIQYYNGEERAKGNILERFSAQQFPDLHSELNLSSLELGDSALYFCASSVAGPGYTFGSGTRLTVV.

In DNA form, the CDR3 reads TGTGCCAGCAGCCCCCGGGAGTTCTACGAGCAGTACTTC. Residues: CASSPREFYEQYF. The gene calls are TRBV9 and TRBJ2-7, with a possible D match to TRBD2 (6 bases). The CDR3 loop spans 13 amino acids. Trimming took off 4 bases at V and 3 bases at J, with 11 bases between the two ends. CDR1 is SGDLS and CDR2 is YYNGEE in the germline V gene.

This clonotype was picked up many times. The CDR3 region is CASSPGQGNGEQFF. For the CDR3, the DNA is TGTGCCAGCAGTCCGGGACAGGGAAACGGTGAGCAGTTCTTC. The chain uses TRBV27 and TRBJ2-1; 9 bases map to TRBD1. Germline lookup yields CDR1 MNHEY and CDR2 SMNVEV (reference sequence). The trim removed 5 bases at V and 9 bases at J, leaving 8 bases unmatched. There are 14 residues in the CDR3.